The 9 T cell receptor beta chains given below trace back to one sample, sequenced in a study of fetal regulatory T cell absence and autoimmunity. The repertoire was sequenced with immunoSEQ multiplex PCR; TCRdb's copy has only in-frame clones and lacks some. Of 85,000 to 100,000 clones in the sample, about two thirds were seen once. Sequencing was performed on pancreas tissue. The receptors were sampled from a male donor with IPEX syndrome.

CDR3 nucleotides: TGCGCCAGCAGCCAAGGATTGGGGCAGAACACCGGGGAGCTGTTTTTT. This codes for CASSQGLGQNTGELFF. J is TRBJ2-2 and V is TRBV4-3; TRBD1 might be the D (5 bases). The CDR3 loop spans 16 amino acids. The germline V and J ends were trimmed by 1 base and 1 base, with 10 bases remaining between them. CDR1 and CDR2 from the germline V gene are LGHNA and YSLEER.

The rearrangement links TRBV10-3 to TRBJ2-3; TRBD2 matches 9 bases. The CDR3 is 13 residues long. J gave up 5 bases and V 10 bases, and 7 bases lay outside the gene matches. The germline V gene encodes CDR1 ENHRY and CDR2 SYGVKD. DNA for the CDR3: TGTGCCACCTCAATAGCGGGAGAAGATACGCAGTATTTT. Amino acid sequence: CATSIAGEDTQYF.

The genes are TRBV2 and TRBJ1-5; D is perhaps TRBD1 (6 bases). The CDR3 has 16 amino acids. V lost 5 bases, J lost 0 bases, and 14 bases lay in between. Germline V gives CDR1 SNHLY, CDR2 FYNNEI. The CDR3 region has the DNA TGTGCCAGCAGTCAGGGGCGGCAATATAGCAATCAGCCCCAGCATTTT. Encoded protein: CASSQGRQYSNQPQHF. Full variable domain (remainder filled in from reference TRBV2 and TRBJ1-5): EPEVTQTPSHQVTQMGQEVILRCVPISNHLYFYWYRQILGQKVEFLVSFYNNEISEKSEIFDDQFSVERPDGSNFTLKIRSTKLEDSAMYFCASSQGRQYSNQPQHFGDGTRLSIL.

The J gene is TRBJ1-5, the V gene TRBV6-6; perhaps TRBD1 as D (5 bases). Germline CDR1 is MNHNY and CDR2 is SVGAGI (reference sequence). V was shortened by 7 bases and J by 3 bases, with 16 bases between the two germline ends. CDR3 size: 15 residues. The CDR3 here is CASTPGGGLNQPQHF. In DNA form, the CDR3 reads TGTGCCAGCACCCCGGGGGGAGGGCTCAATCAGCCCCAGCATTTT.

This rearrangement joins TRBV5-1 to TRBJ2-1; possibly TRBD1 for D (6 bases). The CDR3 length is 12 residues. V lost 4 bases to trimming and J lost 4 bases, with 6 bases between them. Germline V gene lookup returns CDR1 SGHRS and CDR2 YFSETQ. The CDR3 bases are TGCGCCAGCAGCACAGGGTACAATGAGCAGTTCTTC. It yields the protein CASSTGYNEQFF.

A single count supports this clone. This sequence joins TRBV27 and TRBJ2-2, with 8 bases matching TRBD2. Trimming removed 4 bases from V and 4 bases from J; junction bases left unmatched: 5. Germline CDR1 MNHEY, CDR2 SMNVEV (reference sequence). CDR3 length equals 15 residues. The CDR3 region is CASSSLAGFTGELFF. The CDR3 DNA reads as TGTGCCAGCAGTTCCCTAGCGGGTTTCACCGGGGAGCTGTTTTTT.

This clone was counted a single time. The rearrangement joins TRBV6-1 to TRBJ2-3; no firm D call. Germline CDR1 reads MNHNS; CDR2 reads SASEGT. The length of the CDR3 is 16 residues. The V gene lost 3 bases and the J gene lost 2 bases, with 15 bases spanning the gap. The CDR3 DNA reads TGTGCCAGCAGTGACCTCATGGGGTCTTACACAGATACGCAGTATTTT. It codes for CASSDLMGSYTDTQYF.

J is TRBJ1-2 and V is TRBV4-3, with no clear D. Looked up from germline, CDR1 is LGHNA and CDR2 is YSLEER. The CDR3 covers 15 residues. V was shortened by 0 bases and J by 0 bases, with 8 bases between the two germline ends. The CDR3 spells CASSQDRFSNYGYTF. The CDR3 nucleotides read TGCGCCAGCAGCCAAGACCGCTTTTCTAACTATGGCTACACCTTC.

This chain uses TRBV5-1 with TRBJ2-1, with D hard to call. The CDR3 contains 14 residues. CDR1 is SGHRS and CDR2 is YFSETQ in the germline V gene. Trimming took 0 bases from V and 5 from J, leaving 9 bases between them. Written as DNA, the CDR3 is TGCGCCAGCAGCTTGGGGCTGGCCCACAATGAGCAGTTCTTC. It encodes CASSLGLAHNEQFF.